The present TCR beta chain was sequenced within a study of CD8 T cells in cerebrospinal fluid in Alzheimer's disease (dated by TCRdb to the early 2020s). About the full investigation: To assess CSF T cell clonal expansion, the study used two single-cell approaches: plate-based nested PCR sequencing and droplet-based sequencing. The study examined whether cerebrospinal fluid from healthy elderly individuals and from patients with neurodegenerative disease contained clonally expanded T cells. The droplet-based CSF analysis comparing patients with controls included roughly 9 healthy controls (almost 11,000 cells) and roughly 9 patients with MCI or Alzheimer's disease (around 10,000 cells). A total of fewer than 30 samples were covered by the CSF gene-expression analysis, which included Parkinson's disease patients.

CDR1 and CDR2 (SGHDT, YYEEEE) derive from the germline V gene. Including the terminal cysteine and phenylalanine, the CDR3 comprises 15 residues. DNA was not recorded. In the absence of a count, this clonotype is rated medium-sized (0.01 to 0.1%) from its frequency. Its specific antigen is unknown. The library was obtained by 10x single-cell sequencing. Profiling of CSF cells was done with 10X Genomics single-cell V(D)J and 5' gene-expression libraries. CSF single-cell TCR libraries were sequenced on an Illumina NextSeq550. In the authors' own workflow: V(D)J reads were aligned to the vdj-GRCh38 alts ensemble 2.0.0 reference and were analysed with the Cell Ranger vdj pipeline. A clonotype was defined as a group of cell barcodes sharing the same set of productive CDR3 nucleotide sequences. To connect clonality with transcriptional profiles, clonotype information was added to the gene-expression metadata in Seurat v3.0. Exclusion was applied to CSF cells with more than 1,800 genes, more than 7,500 UMIs or more than 10% mitochondrial reads. To identify TCRs with known antigen specificity, CDR3-beta sequences were compared against VDJdb. The network analysis of clone sharing was performed with the R package qgraph and was limited to TCRs that had complete alpha and beta chains. Based on TCRdb reprocessing of the reads, there is one entry per CDR3 protein sequence, and DNA is missing. The V and J calls and clone size come from TCRdb's table, not from the authors' own analysis. The table held for this sample gives roughly 1,200 distinct CDR3 sequences. The ten top clones hold about 8.8% of the sample.

Beyond this particular receptor, the publication reports: Finding EBV-specific TCRs in CSF, the authors cautioned, does not establish a causal link between EBV and Alzheimer's disease. In pooled data, a highly expanded clone (at least 3% of TCRs) occurred in 1 of 10 healthy subjects versus 4 of 6 Alzheimer's patients. The EBV-specific clones were neither the most highly expanded clones nor enriched among patients. Compared with controls, patients with MCI or Alzheimer's disease had a higher percentage of their CSF TCRs made up by the single largest clone. The overall clonality comparison included only samples with detectable clones (roughly 11 healthy, 5 MCI, 5 AD, 6 PD).

Every participant was in good physical condition and had no acute infectious disease. For droplet-based sequencing, live CSF cells were sorted using a live/dead marker. CSF was obtained by lumbar puncture, and immune cells were pelleted by centrifugation at 300g. Each CSF sample was checked for red blood cells, and any sample showing blood contamination was excluded. CSF cells were cryopreserved in freezing medium, frozen overnight at -80 °C, and then stored in liquid nitrogen. Before analysis, CSF samples were stored for less than six months. The sample was cerebrospinal fluid. The origin of this receptor is a human donor in good health. The V and J genes are TRBV5-6 and TRBJ2-5; TCRdb designates TRBD1, a call that cannot be tested without DNA. The CDR3 protein: CASSFGQSFQETQYF.